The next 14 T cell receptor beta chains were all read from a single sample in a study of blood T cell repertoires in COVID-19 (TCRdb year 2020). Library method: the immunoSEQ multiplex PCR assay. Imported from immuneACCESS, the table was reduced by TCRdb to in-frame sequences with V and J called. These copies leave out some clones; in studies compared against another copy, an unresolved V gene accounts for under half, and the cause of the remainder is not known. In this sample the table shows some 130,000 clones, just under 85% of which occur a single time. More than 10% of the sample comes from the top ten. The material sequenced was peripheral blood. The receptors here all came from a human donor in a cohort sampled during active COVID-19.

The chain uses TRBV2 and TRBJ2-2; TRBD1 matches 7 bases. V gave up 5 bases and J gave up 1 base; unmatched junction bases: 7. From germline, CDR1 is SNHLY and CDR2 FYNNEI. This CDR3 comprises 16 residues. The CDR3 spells CASSRDSMKNTGELFF. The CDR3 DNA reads TGTGCCAGCAGTAGGGACAGCATGAAGAACACCGGGGAGCTGTTTTTT.

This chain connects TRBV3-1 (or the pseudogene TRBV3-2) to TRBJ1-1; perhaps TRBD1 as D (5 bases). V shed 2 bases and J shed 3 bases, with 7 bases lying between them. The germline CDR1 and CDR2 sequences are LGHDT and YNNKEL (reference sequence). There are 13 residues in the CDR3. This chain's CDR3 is CASSQTGDTEAFF. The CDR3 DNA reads TGTGCCAGCAGCCAAACGGGGGACACTGAAGCTTTCTTT.

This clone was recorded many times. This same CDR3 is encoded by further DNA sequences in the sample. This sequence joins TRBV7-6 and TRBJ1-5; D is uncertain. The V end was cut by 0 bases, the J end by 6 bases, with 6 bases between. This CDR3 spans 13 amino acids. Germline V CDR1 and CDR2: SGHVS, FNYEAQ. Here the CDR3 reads CASSLAGGQPQHF. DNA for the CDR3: TGTGCCAGCAGCTTAGCTGGCGGTCAGCCCCAGCATTTT.

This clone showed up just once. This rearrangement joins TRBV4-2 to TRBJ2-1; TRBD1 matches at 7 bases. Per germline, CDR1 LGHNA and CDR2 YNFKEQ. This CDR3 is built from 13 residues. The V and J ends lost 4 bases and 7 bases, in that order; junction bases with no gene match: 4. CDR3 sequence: CASSRTDRNEQFF. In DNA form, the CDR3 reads TGTGCCAGCAGCCGTACGGACAGGAATGAGCAGTTCTTC.

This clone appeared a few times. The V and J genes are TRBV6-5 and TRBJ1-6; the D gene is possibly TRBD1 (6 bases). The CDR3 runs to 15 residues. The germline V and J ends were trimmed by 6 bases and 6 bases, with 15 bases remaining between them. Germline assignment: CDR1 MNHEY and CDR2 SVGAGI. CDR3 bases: TGTGCCAGCAGCGCCGGGGGGGCACCTAATTCACCCCTCCACTTT. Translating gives CASSAGGAPNSPLHF.

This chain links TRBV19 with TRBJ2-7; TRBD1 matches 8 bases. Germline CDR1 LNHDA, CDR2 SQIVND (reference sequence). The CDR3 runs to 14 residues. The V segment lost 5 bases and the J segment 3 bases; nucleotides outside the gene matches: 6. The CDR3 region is CASSSGQGIYEQYF. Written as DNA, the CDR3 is TGTGCCAGTAGTTCCGGACAGGGAATCTACGAGCAGTACTTC.

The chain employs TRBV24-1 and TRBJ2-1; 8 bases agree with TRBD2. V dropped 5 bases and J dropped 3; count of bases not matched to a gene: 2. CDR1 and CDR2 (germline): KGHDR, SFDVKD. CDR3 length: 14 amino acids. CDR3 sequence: CATSAAGDYNEQFF. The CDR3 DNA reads TGTGCCACCAGTGCAGCGGGGGACTACAATGAGCAGTTCTTC.

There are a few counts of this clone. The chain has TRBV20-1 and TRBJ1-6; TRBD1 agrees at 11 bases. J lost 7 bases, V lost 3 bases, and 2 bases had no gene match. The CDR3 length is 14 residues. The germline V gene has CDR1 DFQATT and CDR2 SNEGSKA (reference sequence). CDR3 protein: CSASGQGANSPLHF. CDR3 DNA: TGCAGTGCTAGTGGACAGGGGGCGAATTCACCCCTCCACTTT.

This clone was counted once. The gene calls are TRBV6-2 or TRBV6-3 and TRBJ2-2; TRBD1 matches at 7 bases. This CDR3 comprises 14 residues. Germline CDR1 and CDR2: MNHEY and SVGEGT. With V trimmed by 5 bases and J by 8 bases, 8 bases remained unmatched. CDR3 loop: CASSKTGVPGELFF. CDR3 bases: TGTGCCAGCAGTAAAACAGGGGTCCCAGGGGAGCTGTTTTTT.

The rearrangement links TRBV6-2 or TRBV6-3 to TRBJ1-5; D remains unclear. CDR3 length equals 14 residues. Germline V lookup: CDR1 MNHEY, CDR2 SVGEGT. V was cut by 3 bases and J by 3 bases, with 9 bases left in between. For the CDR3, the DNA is TGTGCCAGCAGTTATGACACGGACAATCAGCCCCAGCATTTT. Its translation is CASSYDTDNQPQHF.

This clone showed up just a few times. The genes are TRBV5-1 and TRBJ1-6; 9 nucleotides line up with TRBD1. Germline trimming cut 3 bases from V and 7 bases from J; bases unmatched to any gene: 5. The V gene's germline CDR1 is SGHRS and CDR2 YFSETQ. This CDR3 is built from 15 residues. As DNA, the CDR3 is TGCGCCAGCAGCTCGGGGACAGGGATGAATTCACCCCTCCACTTT. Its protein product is CASSSGTGMNSPLHF.

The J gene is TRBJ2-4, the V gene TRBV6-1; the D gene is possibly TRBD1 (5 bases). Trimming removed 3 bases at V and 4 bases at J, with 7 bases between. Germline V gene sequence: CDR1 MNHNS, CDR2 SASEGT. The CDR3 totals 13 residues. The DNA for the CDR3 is TGTGCCAGCAGTGAGACAGAGAAAAACATTCAGTACTTC. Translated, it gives CASSETEKNIQYF.

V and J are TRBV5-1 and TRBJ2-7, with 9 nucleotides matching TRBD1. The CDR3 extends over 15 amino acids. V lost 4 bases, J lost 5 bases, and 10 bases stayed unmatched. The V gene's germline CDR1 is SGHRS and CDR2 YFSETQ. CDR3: CASSISPGTGNEQYF. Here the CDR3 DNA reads TGCGCCAGCAGCATCAGTCCCGGGACAGGGAACGAGCAGTACTTC.

The CDR3 nucleotides are TGTGCCAGCAGCCAGACAGGGCTGATGCCCCTCCACTTT. Its protein is CASSQTGLMPLHF. The rearrangement joins TRBV7-9 to TRBJ1-6, with 7 bases matching TRBD1. This CDR3 region has 13 residues. Trimming at V came to 5 bases and at J to 13 bases, leaving 8 bases not matched to a gene. Germline CDR1 is SEHNR and CDR2 is FQNEAQ (reference sequence).